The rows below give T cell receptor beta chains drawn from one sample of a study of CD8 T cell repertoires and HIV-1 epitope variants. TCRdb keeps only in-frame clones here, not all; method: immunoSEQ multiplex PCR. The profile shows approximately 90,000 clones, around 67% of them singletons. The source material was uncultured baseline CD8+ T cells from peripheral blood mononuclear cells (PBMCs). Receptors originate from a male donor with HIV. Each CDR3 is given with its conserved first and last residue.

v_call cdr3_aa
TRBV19 CASRRRDRGSSYNEQFF
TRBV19 CASSSGQTMNTEAFF
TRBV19 CASRGGGLSNQPQHF
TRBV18 CASSPGQGVSQPQHF
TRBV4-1 CASSSRGGTEAFF
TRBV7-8 CASSLGQVQGEQYF
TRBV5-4 CASSLWINSPLHF
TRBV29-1 CSVEFLWGLAGDYNEQFF
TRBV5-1 CASSQEGGSVIYNEQFF
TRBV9 CASSVGLAGTYEQYF
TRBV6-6 CASLGQYTQYF
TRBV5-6 CASSPGQNQETQYF
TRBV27 CASSPNMGGRYQPQHF
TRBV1 CTSSQPYEQYF
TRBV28 CASSLQGEQGLYGYTF
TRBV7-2 CASSPLGEPNQETQYF
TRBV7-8 CASSLVEGGKGREQYF
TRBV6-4 CASSTGTGSTDTQYF
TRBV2 CASSLGQGMDEKLFF
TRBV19 CASSLDRGHGNIQYF
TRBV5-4 CASSADRDYGYTF
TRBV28 CASSLSASQYEQYF
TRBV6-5 CASKGDRNTEAFF
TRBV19 CASSSVSGTGELFF
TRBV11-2 CASSRDTQKLFF
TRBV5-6 CASSLAGNNQPQHF
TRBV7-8 CASSRGRVETQYF
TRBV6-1 CASSEQGAPTWREKLFF
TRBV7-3 CASGGGAQETQYF